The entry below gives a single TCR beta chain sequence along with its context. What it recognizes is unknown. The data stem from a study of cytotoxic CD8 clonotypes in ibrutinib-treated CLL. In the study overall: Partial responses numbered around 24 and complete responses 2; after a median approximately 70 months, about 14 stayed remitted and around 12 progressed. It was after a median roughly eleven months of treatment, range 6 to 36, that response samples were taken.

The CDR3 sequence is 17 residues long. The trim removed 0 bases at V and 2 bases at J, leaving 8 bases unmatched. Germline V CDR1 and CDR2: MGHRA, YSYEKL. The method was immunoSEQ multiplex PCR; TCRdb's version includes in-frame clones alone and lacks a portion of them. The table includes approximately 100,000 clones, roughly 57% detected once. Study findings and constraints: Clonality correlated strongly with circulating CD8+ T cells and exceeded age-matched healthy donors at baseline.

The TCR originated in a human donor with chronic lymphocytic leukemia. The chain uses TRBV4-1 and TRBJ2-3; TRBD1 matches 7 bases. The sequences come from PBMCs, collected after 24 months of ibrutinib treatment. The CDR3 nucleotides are TGCGCCAGCAGCCAAGATCCGACAGGGCGCGTCACAGATACGCAGTATTTT. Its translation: CASSQDPTGRVTDTQYF.